This record looks at one TCR beta chain sequence and its context. No antigen is known for it. The PCR contained 60 Vbeta and 13 Jbeta primers. The protocol was immunoSEQ multiplex PCR, while the TCRdb copy is restricted to in-frame clones and leaves out a portion. Here the sample spans roughly 160,000 clones, over 70% being singletons. This sample is drawn from a study of cytomegalovirus exposure and HLA in healthy donors. General observations from the study: Rare TCR sequences predominated, though certain public TCRs were found in many donors. Reports indicate that TCR beta sequences accurately predicted the HLA-A and HLA-B alleles of most subjects.

Germline loops: CDR1 SGHRS, CDR2 YFSETQ. The V and J ends lost 1 base and 1 base respectively, with 9 bases between them. The CDR3 is made up of 16 amino acids. The receptor was isolated from a woman aged 45-59 years in good health and CMV-seropositive. Sequenced material: PBMCs. The gene calls are TRBV5-1 and TRBJ2-6, with unresolved D. Here the CDR3 DNA reads TGCGCCAGCAGCTTGACAGTATTATCTGGGGCCAACGTCCTGACTTTC. This gives the protein CASSLTVLSGANVLTF.